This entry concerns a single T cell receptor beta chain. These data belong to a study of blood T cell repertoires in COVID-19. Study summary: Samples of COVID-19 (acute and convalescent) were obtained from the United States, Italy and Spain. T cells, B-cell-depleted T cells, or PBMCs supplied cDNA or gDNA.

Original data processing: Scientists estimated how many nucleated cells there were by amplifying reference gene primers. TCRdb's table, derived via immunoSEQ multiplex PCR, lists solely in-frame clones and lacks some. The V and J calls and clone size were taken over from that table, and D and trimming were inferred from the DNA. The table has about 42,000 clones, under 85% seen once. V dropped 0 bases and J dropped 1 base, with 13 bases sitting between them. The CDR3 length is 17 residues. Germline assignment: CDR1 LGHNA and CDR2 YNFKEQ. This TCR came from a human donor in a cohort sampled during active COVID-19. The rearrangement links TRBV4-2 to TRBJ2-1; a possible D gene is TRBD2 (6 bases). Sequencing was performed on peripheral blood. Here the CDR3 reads CASSQDESSGSYNEQFF. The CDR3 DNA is TGTGCCAGCAGCCAAGATGAGTCCAGCGGGTCCTACAATGAGCAGTTCTTC.